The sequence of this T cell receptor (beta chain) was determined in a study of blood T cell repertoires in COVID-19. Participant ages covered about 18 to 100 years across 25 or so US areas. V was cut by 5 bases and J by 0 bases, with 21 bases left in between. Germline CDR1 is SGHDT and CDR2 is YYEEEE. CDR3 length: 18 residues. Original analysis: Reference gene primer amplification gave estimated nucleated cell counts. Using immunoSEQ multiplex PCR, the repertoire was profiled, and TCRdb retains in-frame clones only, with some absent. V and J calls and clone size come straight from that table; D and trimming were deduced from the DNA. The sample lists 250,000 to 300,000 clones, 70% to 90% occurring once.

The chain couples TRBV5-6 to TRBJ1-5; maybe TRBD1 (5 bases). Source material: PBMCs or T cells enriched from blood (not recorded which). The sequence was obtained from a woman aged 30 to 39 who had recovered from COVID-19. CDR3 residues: CASRATAARAYSNQPQHF. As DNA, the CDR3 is TGTGCCAGCAGGGCGACAGCAGCGAGAGCATATAGCAATCAGCCCCAGCATTTT.